Listed below are T cell receptor beta chains from one sample, sequenced in a study of T cell repertoires in cytomegalovirus infection. TCRdb fed the reads into MiXCR, producing one record per CDR3 protein. The table records about 89,000 distinct CDR3 sequences, over 25% of them present only once. Their cognate antigens are unknown. The source material was CD8+ T cells from cultured PBMCs, sampled from culture after CMV antigen stimulation. These receptors came from a human donor in good health (CMV status not recorded). Some clones in this sample may be carry-over from other donors' samples. Each CDR3 is given with its conserved first and last residue. D genes are given only for firm matches. The listing skips clone size in some rows; elsewhere it reads once, few, many or a size class.

>TRBV7-4|TRBD2|NA|TRBJ2-7
CASSLQRGGPQLSYEQYF
TGTGCCAGCAGCTTACAGCGGGGGGGCCCTCAATTATCCTACGAGCAGTACTTC
>TRBV7-8|NA|NA|TRBJ1-1
CASSLGGVEAFF
TGTGCCAGCAGCTTGGGAGGGGTTGAAGCTTTCTTT
>TRBV4-1|NA|few|TRBJ2-7
CASSQEPSESYEQYF
TGCGCCAGCAGCCAAGAACCGTCAGAGTCCTACGAGCAGTACTTC
>TRBV10-3|NA|few|TRBJ1-2
CAISIWGWVGYTF
TGTGCCATTTCCATCTGGGGATGGGTCGGCTACACCTTC
>TRBV12-3/TRBV12-4|NA|many|TRBJ2-1
CASSSEPGPLPLNEQFF
TGTGCCAGCAGTTCCGAACCGGGACCCCTACCCCTCAATGAGCAGTTCTTC
>TRBV11-2|NA|many|TRBJ2-1
CASSLVPGGGYNEQFF
TGTGCCAGCAGCTTAGTACCCGGGGGTGGTTACAATGAGCAGTTCTTC
>TRBV29-1|NA|few|TRBJ1-2
CSVETTANYGYTF
TGCAGCGTCGAGACTACGGCTAACTATGGCTACACCTTC
>TRBV12-3/TRBV12-4|TRBD1|many|TRBJ1-1
CASSPGQGNTEAFF
TGTGCCAGCAGTCCCGGACAGGGTAACACTGAAGCTTTCTTT
>TRBV4-1|TRBD1|NA|TRBJ2-2
CASRRLAGTGVYTGELFF
TGCGCCAGCAGACGACTAGCCGGGACAGGGGTCTACACCGGGGAGCTGTTTTTT
>TRBV7-8|NA|NA|TRBJ2-1
CASSLGGLWNEQFF
TGTGCCAGCAGCTTGGGGGGCCTTTGGAATGAGCAGTTCTTC
>TRBV28|TRBD2|NA|TRBJ2-7
CASSPGLAYDEQYF
TGTGCCAGCAGTCCGGGACTAGCGTACGACGAGCAGTACTTC
>TRBV6-1|NA|few|TRBJ2-7
CASSETTGNEQYF
TGTGCCAGCAGTGAAACGACAGGTAACGAGCAGTACTTC
>TRBV12-3/TRBV12-4|NA|NA|TRBJ1-5
CASSLWGGDSNQPQHF
TGTGCCAGCAGTTTATGGGGGGGTGATAGCAATCAGCCCCAGCATTTT
>TRBV20-1|TRBD2|NA|TRBJ2-2
CSVRLAGGVGELFF
TGCAGTGTCCGACTAGCGGGGGGAGTCGGGGAGCTGTTTTTT
>TRBV19|NA|few|TRBJ1-2
CASSKPTGTGYGYTF
TGTGCCAGTAGTAAACCGACGGGCACAGGCTATGGCTACACCTTC
>TRBV29-1|NA|NA|TRBJ1-1
CSVEPGQNTEAFF
TGCAGCGTTGAACCTGGACAGAACACTGAAGCTTTCTTT
>TRBV12-3/TRBV12-4|TRBD2|NA|TRBJ2-1
CASSSWAGENSYNEQFF
TGTGCCAGCAGTTCTTGGGCGGGGGAGAACTCCTACAATGAGCAGTTCTTC
>TRBV7-8|TRBD2|many|TRBJ2-1
CASSLEPAIAGDILPYNEQFF
TGTGCCAGCAGCTTAGAGCCCGCTATAGCGGGGGATATACTGCCTTACAATGAGCAGTTCTTC
>TRBV7-8|TRBD1|few|TRBJ2-7
CASSEHRGTGHYEQYF
TGTGCCAGCAGCGAACACCGGGGGACAGGACACTACGAGCAGTACTTC
>TRBV12-3/TRBV12-4|NA|NA|TRBJ2-2
CASSLWAEPNTGELFF
TGTGCCAGCAGTTTATGGGCAGAACCGAACACCGGGGAGCTGTTTTTT
>TRBV12-3/TRBV12-4|NA|NA|TRBJ1-5
CASSLQLGDQPQHF
TGTGCCAGCAGTTTACAATTGGGAGATCAGCCCCAGCATTTT
>TRBV20-1|NA|NA|TRBJ1-6
CSARDVGAGNSPLHF
TGCAGTGCTAGAGATGTAGGAGCCGGGAATTCACCCCTCCACTTT
>TRBV7-9|NA|NA|TRBJ2-7
CASSLDPAYEQYF
TGTGCCAGCAGCTTAGATCCAGCCTACGAGCAGTACTTC
>TRBV6-5|TRBD1|NA|TRBJ1-4
CASSFQGELNEKLFF
TGTGCCAGCAGTTTCCAGGGGGAACTAAATGAAAAACTGTTTTTT
>TRBV12-3/TRBV12-4|TRBD2|few|TRBJ2-1
CASRPTSADEQFF
TGTGCCAGCAGACCTACTAGCGCGGATGAGCAGTTCTTC
>TRBV10-3|NA|NA|TRBJ2-2
CAISESADANTGELFF
TGTGCCATCAGTGAGTCGGCGGACGCGAACACCGGGGAGCTGTTTTTT
>TRBV7-2|TRBD1|NA|TRBJ2-1
CASSPRGQGLQIYNEQFF
TGTGCCAGCAGCCCCCGGGGACAGGGGTTACAAATTTACAATGAGCAGTTCTTC
>TRBV29-1|TRBD1|NA|TRBJ1-4
CSVEDLGTGVSEKLFF
TGCAGCGTTGAAGATCTAGGGACAGGGGTTAGTGAAAAACTGTTTTTT
>TRBV15|TRBD1|many|TRBJ1-2
CATSKNRGLNYGYTF
TGTGCCACCAGCAAAAACAGGGGGCTAAATTATGGCTACACCTTC
>TRBV6-5|NA|many|TRBJ1-1
CASSYSDKMRAFF
TGTGCCAGCAGTTACTCGGACAAGATGAGGGCTTTCTTT
>TRBV27|NA|few|TRBJ2-1
CASSSTRAEYYNEQFF
TGTGCCAGCAGCTCAACTCGGGCCGAATACTACAATGAGCAGTTCTTC
>TRBV2|TRBD1|few|TRBJ2-5
CASTDRGFYQETQYF
TGTGCCAGCACCGACAGGGGGTTCTACCAAGAGACCCAGTACTTC
>TRBV10-3|NA|NA|TRBJ2-2
CAIPGPTGELFF
TGTGCCATCCCCGGACCCACCGGGGAGCTGTTTTTT
>TRBV7-2|TRBD2|many|TRBJ2-1
CASSQGSGLAGGQGFF
TGTGCCAGCAGCCAGGGGTCGGGACTAGCGGGGGGGCAGGGGTTCTTC
>TRBV12-3/TRBV12-4|TRBD2|many|TRBJ2-1
CASSLSGGALDEQFF
TGTGCCAGCAGTTTAAGCGGGGGGGCTTTGGATGAGCAGTTCTTC
>TRBV11-2|NA|many|TRBJ1-2
CASSPTVNYGYTF
TGTGCCAGCAGCCCGACAGTTAACTATGGCTACACCTTC
>TRBV19|NA|NA|TRBJ1-2
CASVGQPSKYGYTF
TGTGCCAGCGTTGGACAGCCCTCAAAGTATGGCTACACCTTC
>TRBV12-3/TRBV12-4|NA|NA|TRBJ2-1
CASRRGPGLNEQFF
TGTGCCAGCAGGAGGGGTCCCGGGTTGAATGAGCAGTTCTTC
>TRBV7-9|NA|NA|TRBJ2-1
CTSSLAPGHPTYNEQFF
TGTACCAGCAGCTTAGCTCCGGGACACCCAACTTACAATGAGCAGTTCTTC
>TRBV9|NA|many|TRBJ2-3
CASSVDGQFTDTQYF
TGTGCCAGCAGCGTAGATGGACAGTTCACAGATACGCAGTATTTT
>TRBV11-2|NA|NA|TRBJ2-3
CASSLVMGAPDTQYF
TGTGCCAGCAGCTTAGTTATGGGGGCTCCGGATACGCAGTATTTT
>TRBV7-9|NA|NA|TRBJ1-4
CASSLTIWESSSATNEKLFF
TGTGCCAGCAGCTTAACAATCTGGGAGTCTAGTTCGGCGACTAATGAAAAACTGTTTTTT
>TRBV10-3|TRBD1|once|TRBJ2-5
CAISEPETGERETQYF
TGTGCCATCAGTGAGCCTGAGACAGGGGAACGGGAGACCCAGTACTTC
>TRBV19|NA|few|TRBJ1-5
CASKPGRAQPQHF
TGTGCCAGCAAACCGGGACGCGCTCAGCCCCAGCATTTT
>TRBV7-6|TRBD2|few|TRBJ2-1
CASSFLAGDDYNEQFF
TGTGCCAGCAGCTTTCTAGCGGGGGACGACTACAATGAGCAGTTCTTC
>TRBV20-1|TRBD2|many|TRBJ2-5
CSAGDYNQETQYF
TGCAGTGCTGGGGACTATAACCAAGAGACCCAGTACTTC
>TRBV11-2|TRBD1|few|TRBJ2-3
CASSLVTGTGLADTQYF
TGTGCCAGCAGCTTAGTGACCGGGACAGGACTCGCAGATACGCAGTATTTT
>TRBV7-8|NA|many|TRBJ2-2
CASSLAGHNTGELFF
TGTGCCAGCAGCTTAGCGGGACACAACACCGGGGAGCTGTTTTTT
>TRBV19|NA|few|TRBJ1-2
CASSYGPGPANYGYTF
TGTGCCAGTAGTTACGGGCCAGGGCCAGCTAACTATGGCTACACCTTC
>TRBV2|TRBD2|once|TRBJ2-3
CASARMGLAGPRPTDTQYF
TGTGCCAGCGCTAGAATGGGACTAGCGGGACCCAGACCCACAGATACGCAGTATTTT